This T cell receptor (beta chain) is from a study of cytomegalovirus exposure and HLA in healthy donors (dated by TCRdb to 2016 to 2017). Background on the whole study: In an earlier analysis of fewer than 750 of the donors, 276 Gb of sequence data and some 100 million unique TCR beta sequences from roughly 190 million T cells were reported. Around 320 gigabases of sequencing data and some 85 million unique TCR sequences were included in an early release covering several hundred HLA-typed donors. Of the 398 genotyped donors, approximately 80% fell in the genetic ancestry cluster associated with self-reported Caucasian donors. The study aimed to test whether cataloging public T cell receptors could reveal signatures of past pathogen exposure. The study used immunosequencing to profile the T cell repertoires of approximately 640 subjects and linked those repertoires to cytomegalovirus serostatus. Along with the 666-subject first cohort, a separate validation cohort of 120 different subjects was used. To predict cytomegalovirus infection status, the study brought together high-throughput TCR immunosequencing, statistical association of individual TCRs with disease status, and machine learning. To study patterns of TCR occurrence, a later analysis re-analyzed previously published TCR beta repertoires from 600 to 750 donors and added high-resolution HLA genotyping. Rather than using new phenotypic data, the later analysis identified candidate immune exposures from TCR beta sequences and from how often those sequences occurred across donors. An earlier analysis of 587 of the donors applied high-throughput TCR beta sequencing to assess whether each TCR beta V gene segment acted as functional or pseudogenic. Donor age, sex, ethnicity and CMV serostatus were compiled together with the repertoire data. A later genetic analysis took genome-wide SNP genotypes for 398 of the 666 donors and used that subset as a discovery cohort. All discovery cohort repertoires had been generated using a single sequencing platform. HLA typing covered class I and class II loci at four-digit resolution. The number of donors typed differed by locus, with roughly 629-640 for A, B, C, DRB1 and DQB1, over 500 for DQA1, about 610 for DPA1, and around 460 for DPB1. Because of strong linkage in the cohort, roughly five DR-DQ haplotypes were treated as single units for association and clustering. On average, over 200,000 unique TCR beta nucleotide sequences were sequenced per donor among more than 350 genotyped donors of the cohort, with around 19% of those sequences being non-productive. Results and caveats for the whole study, not just this receptor: In a later analysis, the rate of TCR association differed among HLA loci, with DRB1 alleles having the most associated TCRs and HLA-C alleles having the fewest. At a false discovery rate of 0.05, a later analysis linked fewer than 20,000 TCR beta sequences to specific HLA alleles. In a later analysis, several top co-occurrence clusters were reported to appear linked to parvovirus B19, influenza, CMV and Epstein-Barr virus. The study listed 150 to 200 TCR beta chains as associated with cytomegalovirus. Compared with the roughly 600-donor mean, donors in an Asian-associated ancestry cluster had fewer N-insertions in productive TCRs, according to a later genetic analysis. An association between a missense DCLRE1C variant and V-gene and J-gene trimming of TCR beta chains was found in a later genetic analysis and replicated in an independent cohort. The authors suggested that the approach could potentially be extended to other disease states and immunological phenotypes. In an earlier analysis of about 540 of the donors, most TCR beta V segments were observed in productive rearrangements about 87% or about 30% of the time, broadly matching IMGT annotations. This cohort had only TCR beta chains sequenced, and the lack of alpha or paired-chain data limited which features could be detected. A later analysis found that HLA-associated TCR beta chains were more clonally expanded and had lower generation probabilities than equally common non-associated chains. For the cohort, immune exposure information was limited to CMV serostatus. Strong co-occurrence of HLA alleles, especially DR and DQ, made assigning TCR associations to individual alleles difficult. Correlated functional status among segregating V segments might reflect linkage disequilibrium, but an unknown experimental factor could not be ruled out. A further reported finding was that TCR beta sequences accurately predicted the HLA-A and HLA-B alleles for most subjects in the first cohort. In vitro tests confirmed that three of the cytomegalovirus-associated TCR beta chains recognize cytomegalovirus antigens. The presence/absence analyses assumed that sequencing depth was roughly uniform across donors, and that assumption may not be true. The classifier was reported to diagnose cytomegalovirus status with high specificity and sensitivity in both the original cohort and the validation cohort. While some public TCRs were present in many individuals, most TCR sequences turned up only very rarely across donors. A later analysis found that most CMV-associated TCR beta chains appeared HLA-restricted, with HLA associations seemingly driven largely by CMV exposure. Because the 87-base-pair reads could not distinguish some IMGT-functional V segments, including TRBV6-2 and TRBV6-3, those segments were excluded. HLA typing was unavailable for some donors at each locus, so association tests used only the typed subset. Because counts were too low, seventeen rarely observed V segments, including chromosome 9 orphons, were excluded from the earlier analysis of 587 of the donors. A cluster of highly shared sequence variants was judged likely to be a technical artifact of the sequencing pipeline.

The V and J ends are trimmed by 1 base and 10 bases, leaving 10 bases between them. The CDR3 runs 12 residues from the cysteine to the phenylalanine. The only DNA kept is the CDR3, 36 bases in frame from the first base. CDR1 SGHTA and CDR2 FQGNSA are derived from the germline V gene. The cohort was made up of around 720 healthy bone marrow donors. At the time of sampling, every cohort member was nominally healthy, though immune exposures that went unrecorded were likely present. The donor tested CMV seronegative and was one of the 352 seronegative cohort members. Each donor provided a peripheral blood sample, and peripheral blood mononuclear cells were used for TCR beta sequencing. The Qiagen DNeasy Blood Extraction Kit was used to extract genomic DNA from the blood cell samples. The protocol used for the library was the immunoSEQ multiplex PCR assay. For the multiplex PCR, a mixture combining 60 forward primers for TCR Vbeta segments and 13 reverse primers for TCR Jbeta segments was used. A multiplex PCR assay on genomic DNA amplified the CDR3 region of rearranged TCR beta genes. The amplified TCR beta libraries were sequenced on the Illumina HiSeq System as 87-base-pair reads. The original pipeline was this. A later analysis tallied roughly 80 million unique TCR beta chains across the 666 repertoires, and some 10 million of those chains were shared by two or more donors. Raw reads were error-corrected and collapsed into unique sequences by a nearest-neighbor algorithm in which closely related sequences were merged to remove PCR and sequencing errors. To assign V, D and J gene segments, CDR3 sequences were aligned to IMGT reference sequences. Each retained sequence needed at least a six-nucleotide match to both a V gene segment and a J gene segment. Rearrangements were called productive when the CDR3 lacked stop codons and stayed in frame with V and J; all others were non-productive. CDR3 was defined by IMGT convention, running from the second conserved V-encoded cysteine to the conserved J-encoded phenylalanine. The earlier analysis of about 530 of the donors excluded any sequence lacking an unambiguous match to a single V gene segment. In an earlier analysis of some 590 of the donors, V segments were called functional above 56.7% productive rearrangements and were called segregating when the between-donor standard deviation exceeded 5%. A statistical classification framework was built for diagnosing cytomegalovirus status from the catalog of TCR beta chain sequences. In a later analysis, TCR nucleotide sequences were compared against IMGT/GENE-DB human TR gene sequences so that V and J genes could be assigned. Using the TCRdist pipeline, a later analysis assigned CDR3 sequences along with most-parsimonious VDJ recombination scenarios. In a later analysis, each TCR beta chain was defined by its CDR3 amino acid sequence together with its V-gene family, and reads lacking a unique V-gene family were excluded. A later analysis removed roughly 590 highly shared, low-generation-probability nucleotide sequences to deal with suspected cross-contamination and a sequencing artifact. For each public chain, a later analysis derived a clonal expansion index from normalized ranks of inferred template counts within each repertoire. In a later analysis, generation probabilities were computed with a VDJ recombination model fitted to out-of-frame rearrangements, and the resulting probabilities were checked against IGoR. Hypergeometric tests were used in a later analysis to score TCR-TCR, TCR-HLA and TCR-CMV co-occurrence, with a repertoire-size bias correction applied to the TCR pairs. To estimate false discovery rates, a later analysis permuted the HLA or CMV assignments 20 times. In a later analysis, co-occurring TCRs were grouped using DBSCAN, with TCRdist sequence similarity added in when clustering inside HLA-allele-positive subsets. For co-occurrence clustering, repertoires with fewer than 30,000 or more than 120,000 public chains were excluded, along with 5 or 6 repertoires with anomalous nucleotide sharing. TCRdb took this table from immuneACCESS and kept in-frame rearrangements with V and J called. Such tables lack part of the clones; where checked against another copy, unresolved V genes explain under half of the gap, and the rest is unexplained. The D gene and trimming were derived from the DNA, and the V and J assignments and clone size from that table. This sample lists 95,000 to 150,000 clones; 65% to 80% were detected once. The biggest ten clones account for around 3.6% of the sample.

The table lists this clone with a few counts. Its recognized antigen is unknown. Base qualities are missing; no much larger clone stands one base away. The sequenced material came from PBMCs. The rearranged segments are TRBV7-2 and TRBJ1-1; a confident D gene designation cannot be given. The clonotype was recovered from a man aged 25-45 years in good health and CMV-seronegative. CDR3 protein: CASSLGGLGAFF. The sequence in DNA is TGTGCCAGCAGCTTAGGCGGACTCGGAGCTTTCTTT.